These 22 T cell receptor beta chains share one sample of origin, sequenced in a study of preoperative IRX-2 immunotherapy in early breast cancer. Method: immunoSEQ multiplex PCR; TCRdb's copy keeps in-frame clones and lacks some. The table includes about 98,000 clones, around 86% detected once. The treatment: preoperative locoregional IRX-2 cytokine immunotherapy. The sample here was tumor tissue, taken after IRX-2 immunotherapy. These receptor sequences come from a human donor with breast cancer.

The CDR3 is CASSLVIYEQYF. CDR3 bases: TGTGCCAGCAGTTTAGTGATTTACGAGCAGTACTTC. V usage is TRBV28 and J usage is TRBJ2-7; D is ambiguous. CDR3 length equals 12 residues. CDR1 is MDHEN and CDR2 is SYDVKM in the germline V gene. Trimming shortened V by 2 bases and J by 4 bases, and 6 bases separated the two germline ends.

The chain has TRBV18 and TRBJ2-7, with a tentative D call TRBD1 (6 bases). This CDR3 region has 12 residues. Germline V gene sequence: CDR1 KGHSH, CDR2 LQKENI. Trimming cost V 5 bases and J 5 bases, with 10 bases left between them. Written as DNA, the CDR3 is TGTGCCAGCTCAACAGGGTTCGACGAGCAGTACTTC. This translates into CASSTGFDEQYF.

V is TRBV30 and J is TRBJ2-1; 12 bases match TRBD2. With 5 bases clipped from V and 9 bases from J, the junction kept 8 bases outside the gene matches. Germline V gene sequence: CDR1 GTSNPN, CDR2 SVGIG (reference sequence). The CDR3 is made up of 14 amino acids. CDR3 DNA sequence: TGTGCCTGGGAACTAGCGGGAGGCCGAAGTGAGCAGTTCTTC. Amino acids: CAWELAGGRSEQFF.

This rearrangement joins TRBV28 to TRBJ1-5; D uncertain. V gave up 7 bases and J gave up 6 bases, with 10 bases separating them. The CDR3 is 12 amino acids. Per germline, CDR1 MDHEN and CDR2 SYDVKM. In nucleotides, the CDR3 is TGTGCCAGCAAACTCGTGGGTCAGCCCCAGCATTTT. Its protein product is CASKLVGQPQHF.

With regard to this clone: This same CDR3 is encoded by further DNA sequences in the sample. The chain recombines TRBV6-8 with TRBJ1-1; the D gene is possibly TRBD1 (6 bases). Trimming left V 5 bases short and J 1 base short, with 8 bases between. Germline CDR1 reads MNHGY; CDR2 reads SAAAGT. The CDR3 runs 13 residues. The CDR3 sequence is CASSLTGNTEAFF. CDR3 in DNA: TGTGCCAGCAGTCTGACAGGGAACACTGAAGCTTTCTTT.

The rearrangement joins TRBV7-2 to TRBJ1-1; tentatively, D is TRBD1 (5 bases). The CDR3 runs 14 residues. The V end lost 6 bases, the J end lost 4 bases, and 15 bases lay between the germline ends. Germline loops: CDR1 SGHTA, CDR2 FQGNSA. The CDR3 region is CASSFSQGSTEAFF. CDR3 nucleotide sequence: TGTGCCAGCAGTTTTTCTCAGGGAAGCACTGAAGCTTTCTTT.

The chain combines TRBV19 with TRBJ2-5; 7 bases line up with TRBD1. This CDR3 region has 15 residues. V shed 5 bases and J 5 bases; nucleotides not matched to a gene: 11. Germline V lookup: CDR1 LNHDA, CDR2 SQIVND (reference sequence). The chain's CDR3 is CASSGPTGVGETQYF. CDR3 sequence (DNA): TGTGCCAGTAGTGGCCCAACAGGGGTCGGGGAGACCCAGTACTTC. Variable domain in full (rest from reference TRBV19 and TRBJ2-5): DGGITQSPKYLFRKEGQNVTLSCEQNLNHDAMYWYRQDPGQGLRLIYYSQIVNDFQKGDIAEGYSVSREKKESFPLTVTSAQKNPTAFYLCASSGPTGVGETQYFGPGTRLLVL.

The chain combines TRBV6-9 with TRBJ1-4, with D maybe TRBD1 (5 bases). Germline V gene sequence: CDR1 MNHGY, CDR2 SVAAGI. This CDR3 is built from 15 residues. Trimming removed 6 bases from V and 0 bases from J, with 11 bases in between. The CDR3 DNA reads TGTGCCAGCAGGTCCGGGGCTACAACTAATGAAAAACTGTTTTTT. It is translated as CASRSGATTNEKLFF.

This clone was recorded a few times. The chain employs TRBV6-8 and TRBJ2-4, with a tentative D call TRBD1 (5 bases). Germline values: CDR1 MNHGY, CDR2 SAAAGT. The V gene lost 2 bases and the J gene lost 5 bases, with 7 bases spanning the gap. The CDR3 contains 13 residues. This chain's CDR3 is CASSYATENIQYF. CDR3 bases: TGTGCCAGCAGTTACGCGACAGAAAACATTCAGTACTTC.

This rearrangement joins TRBV18 to TRBJ2-7; a weak D match, TRBD2 (5 bases). CDR1 and CDR2 from the germline V gene are KGHSH and LQKENI. With 3 bases removed from V and 2 bases from J, the gap between germline ends came to 14 bases. This CDR3 spans 15 amino acids. The CDR3 region is CASSPYRGRPYEQYF. The CDR3 region has the DNA TGTGCCAGCTCACCCTATCGGGGTAGACCCTACGAGCAGTACTTC.

The chain couples TRBV19 to TRBJ1-4; no definite D call. V dropped 1 base and J dropped 7 bases, with 10 bases sitting between them. Per germline, CDR1 LNHDA and CDR2 SQIVND (reference sequence). CDR3 length equals 14 residues. CDR3 nucleotide sequence: TGTGCCAGTAGTATAGTAGGTTCCGTTGAAAAACTGTTTTTT. Protein: CASSIVGSVEKLFF.

The chain is built from TRBV29-1 and TRBJ2-7; D is perhaps TRBD2 (6 bases). CDR1 and CDR2 from the germline V gene are SQVTM and ANQGSEA. V was clipped by 5 bases and J by 2 bases, with 10 bases between them. The CDR3 extends over 12 amino acids. The chain's CDR3 is CSVSSGTYEQYF. The CDR3 nucleotides are TGCAGCGTTAGTAGCGGAACCTACGAGCAGTACTTC.

The rearrangement joins TRBV15 to TRBJ2-3; 8 bases are shared with TRBD2. Germline CDR1 and CDR2: LNHNV and YYDKDF (reference sequence). The V segment lost 8 bases and the J segment 3 bases; nucleotides outside the gene matches: 7. The CDR3 totals 14 residues. The CDR3 is CATQAGGRTDTQYF. In DNA form, the CDR3 reads TGTGCCACCCAGGCGGGGGGAAGGACAGATACGCAGTATTTT.

CDR3 in DNA: TGTGCCAGTAGTCCCGGAAGAGGGACAGTCAATCAGCCCCAGCATTTT. Translated: CASSPGRGTVNQPQHF. The chain couples TRBV19 to TRBJ1-5; 7 nucleotides match TRBD1. Trimming removed 5 bases from V and 3 bases from J; junction bases left unmatched: 10. Germline CDR1 and CDR2: LNHDA and SQIVND (reference sequence). CDR3 size: 16 residues.

V gene TRBV11-3 combines with J gene TRBJ1-4, with a tentative D call TRBD1 (5 bases). This CDR3 is 15 amino acids long. Germline CDR1 is SGHNT and CDR2 is YENEEA. V was pared by 3 bases and J by 8 bases, with 16 bases between. The CDR3 region is CASSFHRDPGEKLFF. CDR3 in DNA: TGTGCCAGCAGCTTCCACCGGGACCCCGGCGAAAAACTGTTTTTT. Based on the CDR3 plus reference TRBV11-3 and TRBJ1-4, the full variable domain is EAGVVQSPRYKIIEKKQPVAFWCNPISGHNTLYWYLQNLGQGPELLIRYENEEAVDDSQLPKDRFSAERLKGVDSTLKIQPAELGDSAVYLCASSFHRDPGEKLFFGSGTQLSVL.

This chain connects TRBV28 to TRBJ1-1, with D perhaps matching TRBD1 (6 bases). V was clipped by 4 bases and J by 4 bases, with 16 bases between them. The germline V gene encodes CDR1 MDHEN and CDR2 SYDVKM. The CDR3 length is 15 residues. CDR3 in DNA: TGTGCCAGCAGTTCCCAAGAGCAGGGGCGCACTGAAGCTTTCTTT. It yields the protein CASSSQEQGRTEAFF.

The chain couples TRBV6-8 to TRBJ2-4; D ambiguous. The CDR3 sequence is 14 residues long. The V gene lost 5 bases and the J gene lost 9 bases, with 17 bases spanning the gap. Germline CDR1 is MNHGY and CDR2 is SAAAGT. This chain's CDR3 is CASSDPGSAGIQYF. CDR3 nucleotide sequence: TGTGCCAGCAGTGACCCTGGCTCAGCCGGCATTCAGTACTTC.

This rearrangement joins TRBV11-3 to TRBJ1-5; the match to TRBD1 covers 8 bases. V lost 5 bases to trimming and J lost 4 bases; unmatched junction nucleotides: 10. The CDR3 runs 16 residues. The V gene's germline CDR1 is SGHNT and CDR2 YENEEA. CDR3 nucleotides: TGTGCCAGCAGCCACCCCCGGACAGGGAAGAATCAGCCCCAGCATTTT. Amino acids: CASSHPRTGKNQPQHF.

This clone was recorded at least ten times. The chain is built from TRBV11-3 and TRBJ1-5; TRBD1 matches 7 bases. Trimming removed 5 bases from V and 5 bases from J; junction bases left unmatched: 9. Germline assignment: CDR1 SGHNT and CDR2 YENEEA. The CDR3 spans 15 residues. The CDR3 DNA follows: TGTGCCAGCAGCCTGCTACAGGGGTACTATCAGCCCCAGCATTTT. Translated: CASSLLQGYYQPQHF.

The rearrangement uses TRBV30 and TRBJ1-1, with D maybe TRBD1 (5 bases). Looked up from germline, CDR1 is GTSNPN and CDR2 is SVGIG (reference sequence). V lost 3 bases to trimming and J lost 1 base, with 24 bases between them. CDR3 length: 18 residues. CDR3 region: CAWRNSLRDLRGNTEAFF. For the CDR3, the DNA is TGTGCCTGGAGAAATTCCCTTAGGGACCTAAGGGGGAACACTGAAGCTTTCTTT. Filled out from reference TRBV30 and TRBJ1-1, the complete variable domain reads SQTIHQWPATLVQPVGSPLSLECTVEGTSNPNLYWYRQAAGRGLQLLFYSVGIGQISSEVPQNLSASRPQDRQFILSSKKLLLSDSGFYLCAWRNSLRDLRGNTEAFFGQGTRLTVV.

This clone occurred many times. The chain joins TRBV6-8 to TRBJ1-6; D possibly corresponds to TRBD1 (5 bases). The CDR3 loop spans 13 amino acids. Trimming cost V 11 bases and J 8 bases, with 16 bases left between them. CDR1 is MNHGY and CDR2 is SAAAGT in the germline V gene. This CDR3 is CAVQVNGDSPLHF. The CDR3 DNA is TGTGCCGTACAGGTGAACGGGGATTCACCCCTCCACTTT.

This CDR3 reads CASSPGGQGNYGYTF. The DNA of the CDR3 is TGTGCCAGTAGTCCCGGAGGACAGGGGAACTATGGCTACACCTTC. The chain joins TRBV19 to TRBJ1-2; 9 bases align to TRBD1. V shed 5 bases, J shed 2 bases, and the junction held 6 bases outside the gene matches. This CDR3 is built from 15 residues. Germline V gives CDR1 LNHDA, CDR2 SQIVND (reference sequence).